The clone carrying this T cell receptor beta chain was observed many times. The CDR3 spans 13 residues. Germline V gives CDR1 SQVTM, CDR2 ANQGSEA. After removal of 8 bases from V and 4 bases from J, the junction contained 8 bases not matched to a gene. This sample was included in a study of identical twins. TCRdb analysed the 5' RACE reads with MiXCR anew, one entry per CDR3 protein. The table includes about 690,000 distinct CDR3 sequences, around 6% detected once. The sequence was obtained from a man aged 18 to 30 in good health. J is TRBJ2-5 and V is TRBV29-1; 9 positions agree with TRBD1. The sample taken for sequencing was naive T cells sorted from blood. Here the CDR3 DNA reads TGCAGCTTCCCTCCGGGACAGGGAGAGACCCAGTACTTC. Translating gives CSFPPGQGETQYF.